This T cell receptor beta chain was observed in a study of blood T cell repertoires in COVID-19. Study-level information: PBMCs, B-cell-depleted T cells, or T cells provided the cDNA or gDNA that made up the material.

CDR3 length: 13 amino acids. J lost 5 bases, V lost 2 bases, and 1 base had no gene match. Per the germline V gene, CDR1 is SGHDT and CDR2 is YYEEEE. Study processing details: Using reference gene primer amplification, nucleated cell counts were estimated. TCRdb keeps only in-frame clones here, not all; method: immunoSEQ multiplex PCR. D and trimming come from the DNA, and the V and J calls and clone size come from that table. Of more than 55,000 clones in the sample, around 85% were seen once. Only a few counts were recorded for this clone. This sequence originates from a man aged 45-65 years with active COVID-19. The sample consisted of peripheral blood. The chain is built from TRBV5-6 and TRBJ2-3, with 8 nucleotides matching TRBD1. The chain's CDR3 is CASSFGTGDTQYF. The CDR3 DNA sequence: TGTGCCAGCAGCTTCGGGACAGGAGATACGCAGTATTTT.